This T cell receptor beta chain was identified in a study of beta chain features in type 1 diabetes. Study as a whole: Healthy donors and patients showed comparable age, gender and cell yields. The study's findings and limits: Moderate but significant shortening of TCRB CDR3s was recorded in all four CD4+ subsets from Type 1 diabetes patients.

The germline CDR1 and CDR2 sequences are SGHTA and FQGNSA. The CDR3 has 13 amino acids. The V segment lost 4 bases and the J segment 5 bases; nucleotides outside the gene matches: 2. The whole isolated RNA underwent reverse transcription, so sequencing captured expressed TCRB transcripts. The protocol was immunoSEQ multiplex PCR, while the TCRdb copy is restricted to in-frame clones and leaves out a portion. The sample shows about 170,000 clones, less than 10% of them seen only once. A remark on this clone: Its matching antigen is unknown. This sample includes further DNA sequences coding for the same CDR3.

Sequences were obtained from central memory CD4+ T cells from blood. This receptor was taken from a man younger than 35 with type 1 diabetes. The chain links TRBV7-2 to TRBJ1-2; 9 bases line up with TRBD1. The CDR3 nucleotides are TGTGCCAGCAGCTCAGGACAGGGGTATGGCTACACCTTC. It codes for CASSSGQGYGYTF. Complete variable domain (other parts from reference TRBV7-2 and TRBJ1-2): GAGVSQSPSNKVTEKGKDVELRCDPISGHTALYWYRQSLGQGLEFLIYFQGNSAPDKSGLPSDRFSAERTGGSVSTLTIQRTQQEDSAVYLCASSSGQGYGYTFGSGTRLTVV.